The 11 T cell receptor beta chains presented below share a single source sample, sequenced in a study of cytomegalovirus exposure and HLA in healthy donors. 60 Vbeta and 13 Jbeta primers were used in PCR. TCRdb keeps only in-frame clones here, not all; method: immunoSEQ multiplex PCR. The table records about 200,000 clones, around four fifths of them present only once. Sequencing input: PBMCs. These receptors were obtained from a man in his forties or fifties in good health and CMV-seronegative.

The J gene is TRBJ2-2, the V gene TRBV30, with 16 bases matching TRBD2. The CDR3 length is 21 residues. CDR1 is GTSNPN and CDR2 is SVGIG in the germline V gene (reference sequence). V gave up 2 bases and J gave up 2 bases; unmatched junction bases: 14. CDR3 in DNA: TGTGCCTGGAGTAGATTGGGACTAGCGGGAGGGCCGTTCATAAACACCGGGGAGCTGTTTTTT. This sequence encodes CAWSRLGLAGGPFINTGELFF.

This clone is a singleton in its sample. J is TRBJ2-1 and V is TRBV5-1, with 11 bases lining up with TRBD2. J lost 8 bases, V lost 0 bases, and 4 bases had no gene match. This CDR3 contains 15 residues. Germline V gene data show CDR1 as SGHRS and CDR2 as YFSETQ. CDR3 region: CASSLGSGRAHEQFF. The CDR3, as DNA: TGCGCCAGCAGCTTGGGTAGCGGGAGGGCCCATGAGCAGTTCTTC.

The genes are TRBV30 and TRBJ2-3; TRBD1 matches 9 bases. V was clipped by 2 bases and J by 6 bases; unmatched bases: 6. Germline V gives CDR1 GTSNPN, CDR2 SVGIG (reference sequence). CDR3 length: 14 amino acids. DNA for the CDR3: TGTGCCTGGAGTACGGGACAGGGCTTGGATACGCAGTATTTT. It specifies CAWSTGQGLDTQYF.

CDR3 coding DNA: TGTGCCAGCAGTTTATTCTCGGGACAGGGGGAGCAGCCCCAGCATTTT. This codes for CASSLFSGQGEQPQHF. The chain carries TRBV27 and TRBJ1-5; the match to TRBD1 covers 11 bases. This CDR3 comprises 16 residues. Germline loops: CDR1 MNHEY, CDR2 SMNVEV (reference sequence). With 1 base clipped from V and 7 bases from J, the junction kept 6 bases outside the gene matches.

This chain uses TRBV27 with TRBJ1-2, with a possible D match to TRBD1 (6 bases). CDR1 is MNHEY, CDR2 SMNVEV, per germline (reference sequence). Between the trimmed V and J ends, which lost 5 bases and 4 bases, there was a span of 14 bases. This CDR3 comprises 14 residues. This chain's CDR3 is CASSPGTTIYGYTF. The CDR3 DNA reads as TGTGCCAGCAGTCCGGGGACAACTATCTATGGCTACACCTTC.

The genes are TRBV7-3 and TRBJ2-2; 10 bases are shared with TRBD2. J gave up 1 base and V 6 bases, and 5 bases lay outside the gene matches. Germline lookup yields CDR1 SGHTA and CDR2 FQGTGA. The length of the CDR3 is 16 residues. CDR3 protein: CASSLAGALNTGELFF. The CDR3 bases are TGTGCCAGCAGTCTAGCGGGAGCCTTGAACACCGGGGAGCTGTTTTTT.

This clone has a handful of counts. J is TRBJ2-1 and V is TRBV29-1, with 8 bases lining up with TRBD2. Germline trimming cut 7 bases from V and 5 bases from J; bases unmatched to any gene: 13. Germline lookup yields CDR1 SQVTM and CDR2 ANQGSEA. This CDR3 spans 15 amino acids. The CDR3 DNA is TGCAGCGCCTCTCCCACGGGACTAGTGAACAATGAGCAGTTCTTC. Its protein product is CSASPTGLVNNEQFF.

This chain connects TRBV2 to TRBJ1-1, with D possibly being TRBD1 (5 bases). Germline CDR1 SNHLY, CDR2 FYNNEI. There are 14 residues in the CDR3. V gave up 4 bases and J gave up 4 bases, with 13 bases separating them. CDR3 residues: CASSVEGVATEAFF. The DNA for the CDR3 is TGTGCCAGCAGTGTGGAAGGGGTTGCCACTGAAGCTTTCTTT.

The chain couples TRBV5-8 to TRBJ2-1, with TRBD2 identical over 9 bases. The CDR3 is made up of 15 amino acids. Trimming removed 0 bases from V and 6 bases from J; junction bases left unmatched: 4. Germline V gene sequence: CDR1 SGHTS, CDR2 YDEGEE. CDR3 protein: CASSLALAGPNEQFF. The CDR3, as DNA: TGTGCCAGCAGCTTGGCTCTAGCGGGACCCAATGAGCAGTTCTTC. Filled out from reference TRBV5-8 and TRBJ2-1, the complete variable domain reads EAGVTQSPTHLIKTRGQQATLRCSPISGHTSVYWYQQALGLGLQFLLWYDEGEERNRGNFPPRFSGRQFPNYSSELNVNALELEDSALYLCASSLALAGPNEQFFGPGTRLTVL.

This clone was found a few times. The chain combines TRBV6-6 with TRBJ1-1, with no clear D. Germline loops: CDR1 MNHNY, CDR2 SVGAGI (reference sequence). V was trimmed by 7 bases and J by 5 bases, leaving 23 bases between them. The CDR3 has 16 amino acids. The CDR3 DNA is TGTGCCAGCACCAAAGAAACGAGGGTGACGGAGACTGAAGCTTTCTTT. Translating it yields CASTKETRVTETEAFF.

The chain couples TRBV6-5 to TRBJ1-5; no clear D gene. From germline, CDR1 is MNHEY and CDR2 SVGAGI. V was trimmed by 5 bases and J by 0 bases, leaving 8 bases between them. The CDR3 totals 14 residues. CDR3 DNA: TGTGCCAGCAGTGTCGGGAGTAGCAATCAGCCCCAGCATTTT. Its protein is CASSVGSSNQPQHF.